This TCR beta chain stems from a study of OX40 agonist ivuxolimab in advanced cancers. The data were produced by immunoSEQ multiplex PCR, yet TCRdb's version contains in-frame clones alone and is incomplete. The data contain some 81,000 clones, 86% of them singletons. Germline CDR1 is MDHEN and CDR2 is SYDVKM. The V and J ends lost 2 bases and 5 bases respectively, with 13 bases between them. The CDR3 is made up of 15 amino acids. The chain combines TRBV28 with TRBJ2-1, with D possibly TRBD1 on 6 matching bases. This TCR derives from an adult with an advanced solid tumor such as melanoma, head and neck, liver or kidney cancer. The sequences come from CD4+ or CD8+ T cells sorted from blood, collected in a trial of the OX40 agonist ivuxolimab. The CDR3: CASSLGFWTDNEQFF. CDR3 sequence (DNA): TGTGCCAGCAGTTTAGGCTTTTGGACAGACAATGAGCAGTTCTTC.